This record concerns one T cell receptor (beta chain) sequence. Its antigen is as yet unknown. This sample is drawn from a study of a mutant IDH1 vaccine in newly diagnosed glioma. In the study overall: Initiation of the vaccine course occurred 4-6 weeks after radiotherapy alone, or alongside temozolomide cycles. Earlier care involved radiotherapy, temozolomide, or both, and the majority received both.

General study results and limits: The vaccine induced immune responses, and these occurred in roughly 95% of patients. There seemed to be no relation between pseudoprogression and changes in top peripheral T cell clonotypes.

Time point described: week 23, last vaccination. In the vaccine, a single dose held 300 ug of the mutant IDH1 20-mer peptide, along with topical imiquimod. Sequencing was performed with immunoSEQ multiplex PCR; in TCRdb, only in-frame clones are kept and a portion is missing. Of approximately 45,000 clones listed, 91% were seen once; the top ten hold less than 5%. The TCR was taken from a man in his forties or fifties with glioma. The sample here was PBMCs, taken from a glioma patient whose treatment included an IDH1 peptide vaccine.

CDR3: CAGVLGRINEKLFF. CDR3 in DNA: TGCGCCGGGGTCCTGGGCCGAATAAACGAAAAACTGTTTTTT. The chain is built from TRBV23-1 and TRBJ1-4; D gene unclear. TRBV23-1 is treated as an ORF (open reading frame) with a function not yet certain. Trimming shortened V by 11 bases and J by 8 bases, and 21 bases separated the two germline ends. This CDR3 contains 14 residues.